The following is a T cell receptor (beta chain) sequence with its context. Source study methods: From reference gene primer amplification, estimates of nucleated cell counts were derived. TCRdb keeps only in-frame clones here, not all; method: immunoSEQ multiplex PCR. The V and J calls and clone size were taken over from that table, and D and trimming were inferred from the DNA. The sample has 150,000 to 200,000 clones; roughly 86% are singletons. This specimen belongs to a study of blood T cell repertoires in COVID-19. About the research overall: Acute-phase and convalescent COVID-19 samples originated in the United States, Italy and Spain. Sources were T cells, B-cell-depleted T cells, or PBMCs; the material itself was cDNA or gDNA.

Material: peripheral blood. The origin of this receptor is a man in his forties or fifties with active or convalescent COVID-19.

The CDR3 sequence is CAWAFGQVNTEAFF. In DNA form, the CDR3 reads TGTGCCTGGGCCTTTGGGCAGGTGAACACTGAAGCTTTCTTT. The chain is built from TRBV30 and TRBJ1-1; D remains unclear. The CDR3 loop spans 14 amino acids. Trimming removed 5 bases from V and 0 bases from J, with 13 bases in between. In germline, CDR1 is GTSNPN, CDR2 SVGIG (reference sequence). Complete variable domain (other parts from reference TRBV30 and TRBJ1-1): SQTIHQWPATLVQPVGSPLSLECTVEGTSNPNLYWYRQAAGRGLQLLFYSVGIGQISSEVPQNLSASRPQDRQFILSSKKLLLSDSGFYLCAWAFGQVNTEAFFGQGTRLTVV.